Below are 18 T cell receptor beta chains sequenced from a single sample in a study of cytomegalovirus exposure and HLA in healthy donors (dated by TCRdb to about 2017). Libraries were constructed by the immunoSEQ multiplex PCR assay. TCRdb retrieved this table from immuneACCESS and kept in-frame rearrangements only. Not all clones are present; in checked studies, unresolved V genes account for under half, and no reason is known for the remainder. The sample yields more than 65,000 clones; more than 85% were counted once. Roughly 0.65% of the sample is held by the ten biggest clonotypes. Sequencing used PBMCs. The receptor set was obtained from a young man in good health and CMV-seronegative.

This chain joins TRBV5-6 and TRBJ2-7; 11 nucleotides align to TRBD1. Germline V gene lookup returns CDR1 SGHDT and CDR2 YYEEEE. This CDR3 has 15 residues. Trimming at V came to 4 bases and at J to 1 base, leaving 4 bases not matched to a gene. The CDR3 DNA reads TGTGCCAGCAGCGGGGACAGGGGGGCTTCCTACGAGCAGTACTTC. It yields the protein CASSGDRGASYEQYF.

The rearrangement links TRBV15 to TRBJ1-2, with D possibly matching TRBD1 (6 bases). Trimming pared 3 bases from V and 4 bases from J, leaving 15 bases between. Per the germline V gene, CDR1 is LNHNV and CDR2 is YYDKDF (reference sequence). This CDR3 region has 15 residues. CDR3 protein: CATSSVHTGSYGYTF. CDR3 nucleotide sequence: TGTGCCACCAGCAGTGTTCACACAGGGTCCTATGGCTACACCTTC.

The rearrangement joins TRBV7-9 to TRBJ2-7, with D possibly TRBD2 on 5 matching bases. The CDR3 contains 14 residues. Germline CDR1 SEHNR, CDR2 FQNEAQ (reference sequence). Trimming removed 1 base at V and 1 base at J, with 8 bases between. Here the CDR3 DNA reads TGTGCCAGCAGCTTAGACGGGGTTTCCTACGAGCAGTACTTC. It translates to CASSLDGVSYEQYF.

The chain couples TRBV27 to TRBJ1-2, with D tentatively TRBD1 (5 bases). V was cut by 4 bases and J by 3 bases, with 15 bases left in between. The CDR3 spans 15 residues. Looked up from germline, CDR1 is MNHEY and CDR2 is SMNVEV (reference sequence). The CDR3 DNA sequence: TGTGCCAGCAGTTCCCCCCTCCAGGGCCACTATGGCTACACCTTC. As protein: CASSSPLQGHYGYTF.

This sequence joins TRBV5-1 and TRBJ2-5; a weak D match, TRBD2 (5 bases). Germline CDR1 is SGHRS and CDR2 is YFSETQ. V lost 2 bases and J lost 5, with 13 bases in between. This CDR3 spans 14 amino acids. CDR3 DNA sequence: TGCGCCAGCAGCTTAAGGCCGTCGGGGGAGACCCAGTACTTC. Protein product: CASSLRPSGETQYF.

The V call is TRBV7-2, the J call TRBJ1-5, with 8 bases aligning to TRBD1. V shed 4 bases, J shed 4 bases, and the junction held 6 bases outside the gene matches. The CDR3 has 15 residues. Germline assignment: CDR1 SGHTA and CDR2 FQGNSA. The CDR3 DNA sequence: TGTGCCAGCAGCTCACCCGACAGGGGAAATCAGCCCCAGCATTTT. This codes for CASSSPDRGNQPQHF.

The gene calls are TRBV19 and TRBJ1-4, with a possible D match to TRBD1 (6 bases). From germline, CDR1 is LNHDA and CDR2 SQIVND (reference sequence). V lost 3 bases and J 0 bases, leaving 11 bases between the germline ends. The CDR3 sequence is 16 residues long. The DNA for the CDR3 is TGTGCCAGTAGTATCGAGGACAGAGCAACTAATGAAAAACTGTTTTTT. Encoded protein: CASSIEDRATNEKLFF.

V is TRBV19 and J is TRBJ2-3; TRBD1 matches at 9 bases. The CDR3 is made up of 15 amino acids. Losses at the gene ends were 6 bases for V and 6 bases for J; bases not matched to a gene: 10. Germline CDR1 reads LNHDA; CDR2 reads SQIVND (reference sequence). CDR3 DNA: TGTGCCAGTAGCGCCCGAACAGGGGGCAAGGATACGCAGTATTTT. As protein: CASSARTGGKDTQYF.

This rearrangement joins TRBV18 to TRBJ2-5; 9 bases align to TRBD2. Germline CDR1 reads KGHSH; CDR2 reads LQKENI. This CDR3 is 16 amino acids long. V shed 0 bases and J 1 base; nucleotides not matched to a gene: 3. CDR3 sequence: CASSPPSGGPQETQYF. CDR3 coding DNA: TGTGCCAGCTCACCACCAAGCGGGGGGCCCCAAGAGACCCAGTACTTC.

The chain joins TRBV7-3 to TRBJ2-4, with TRBD1 matching 9 bases. The CDR3 length is 15 residues. The V segment lost 5 bases and the J segment 7 bases; nucleotides outside the gene matches: 9. The germline V gene has CDR1 SGHTA and CDR2 FQGTGA. CDR3 in amino acids: CASSPGPTGGNIQYF. The CDR3 DNA reads TGTGCCAGCAGCCCTGGCCCGACAGGGGGGAACATTCAGTACTTC. Full variable domain (rest looked up from reference TRBV7-3 and TRBJ2-4): GAGVSQTPSNKVTEKGKYVELRCDPISGHTALYWYRQSLGQGPEFLIYFQGTGAADDSGLPNDRFFAVRPEGSVSTLKIQRTERGDSAVYLCASSPGPTGGNIQYFGAGTRLSVL.

The J gene is TRBJ1-1, the V gene TRBV7-9; D possibly corresponds to TRBD1 (5 bases). Deletions cut 6 bases from V and 1 base from J, with 24 bases between. Germline-derived CDR1 and CDR2 are SEHNR and FQNEAQ (reference sequence). The CDR3 spans 18 residues. CDR3 in amino acids: CASRLKSGLIKGNTEAFF. In nucleotides, the CDR3 is TGTGCCAGCAGATTAAAGTCGGGACTGATAAAGGGGAACACTGAAGCTTTCTTT.

V gene TRBV11-3 combines with J gene TRBJ2-1; 9 positions match TRBD2. Germline V lookup: CDR1 SGHNT, CDR2 YENEEA. J lost 5 bases, V lost 5 bases, and 10 bases had no gene match. This CDR3 comprises 16 residues. The CDR3 DNA sequence: TGTGCCAGCAGCCTCGGGGGGGCTAGCGGGAACAATGAGCAGTTCTTC. Translation gives CASSLGGASGNNEQFF.

The chain joins TRBV7-6 to TRBJ2-7, with a weak D call TRBD2 (5 bases). The V end was cut by 0 bases, the J end by 2 bases, with 11 bases between. Germline V gene data show CDR1 as SGHVS and CDR2 as FNYEAQ. The CDR3 loop spans 15 amino acids. CDR3 bases: TGTGCCAGCAGCTTAGCTGGCGGAGGCCCCTACGAGCAGTACTTC. This sequence encodes CASSLAGGGPYEQYF.

With respect to this clone: This sample also contains other DNA sequences that code for the same CDR3. The V gene is TRBV5-1, the J gene TRBJ2-7; a weak D match, TRBD2 (6 bases). V lost 0 bases, J lost 2 bases, and 9 bases lay in between. Germline V gene sequence: CDR1 SGHRS, CDR2 YFSETQ. The CDR3 is 14 residues long. Here the CDR3 DNA reads TGCGCCAGCAGCTTGGGGTCGGGGGCCTACGAGCAGTACTTC. The encoded protein is CASSLGSGAYEQYF.

The rearrangement joins TRBV5-1 to TRBJ1-1; D might be TRBD1 (5 bases). Germline V CDR1 and CDR2: SGHRS, YFSETQ. The CDR3 consists of 16 residues. With 0 bases removed from V and 4 bases from J, the gap between germline ends came to 16 bases. The CDR3 loop is CASSLVGTGVTTEAFF. The CDR3 DNA follows: TGCGCCAGCAGCTTGGTAGGTACAGGAGTTACCACTGAAGCTTTCTTT.

The count of this clone is one. The chain combines TRBV5-6 with TRBJ2-2; 10 bases line up with TRBD1. CDR1 and CDR2 (germline): SGHDT, YYEEEE. This CDR3 has 15 residues. V lost 2 bases and J lost 7; bases outside the gene matches: 5. Here the CDR3 reads CASSFLDRGDGELFF. In DNA form, the CDR3 reads TGTGCCAGCAGCTTCCTGGACAGGGGGGACGGGGAGCTGTTTTTT.

The V gene is TRBV7-9, the J gene TRBJ1-2; perhaps TRBD1 as D (5 bases). V dropped 4 bases and J dropped 3 bases, with 12 bases sitting between them. CDR3 length equals 14 residues. Per the germline V gene, CDR1 is SEHNR and CDR2 is FQNEAQ (reference sequence). Here the CDR3 DNA reads TGTGCCAGCAGCTCGCAGGGCACCTACTATGGCTACACCTTC. It codes for CASSSQGTYYGYTF.

Only one count was recorded for this clone. In DNA form, the CDR3 reads TGCAGCGTCTTTGGGAGACGACAGGGGGCGAACACCGGGGAGCTGTTTTTT. This gives the protein CSVFGRRQGANTGELFF. The chain employs TRBV29-1 and TRBJ2-2; TRBD1 agrees at 9 bases. From germline, CDR1 is SQVTM and CDR2 ANQGSEA. The CDR3 has 17 amino acids. V trimming: 6 bases; J trimming: 0 bases; junction bases outside the gene matches: 11.